The TCR beta chain under discussion was sequenced for a study of CD4 and CD8 cells across lung adenocarcinoma regions. Donors had localized lung adenocarcinoma, a non-small cell lung cancer. Germline V gene data show CDR1 as MNHNS and CDR2 as SASEGT. Trimming pared 3 bases from V and 2 bases from J, leaving 16 bases between. The CDR3 consists of 16 residues. TCRdb ran MiXCR on the PCR reads and lists one entry per CDR3 protein. The table has roughly 5,200 distinct CDR3 sequences, about 50% seen once. Only a few counts were recorded for this clonotype. Material: CD4+ T cells from the margin of a lung tumor. The TCR originated in a male donor with lung adenocarcinoma. The CD4 and CD8 labels of this study may be unreliable. The chain carries TRBV6-1 and TRBJ1-2; possible D gene TRBD1, 6 bases. The CDR3 bases are TGTGCCAGCAGTGACGTAGGTTTTGGGACAAACTATGGCTACACCTTC. The encoded protein is CASSDVGFGTNYGYTF.